This T cell receptor (beta chain) was observed in a study of blood T cell repertoires in COVID-19. With 5 bases clipped from V and 6 bases from J, the junction kept 10 bases outside the gene matches. The germline V gene has CDR1 MNHEY and CDR2 SMNVEV (reference sequence). The CDR3 is made up of 15 amino acids. Data came from immunoSEQ multiplex PCR; TCRdb stores just in-frame clones and leaves some out. This sample has 150,000 to 250,000 clones; about 86% occur once, and the top ten carry around 7%. This chain uses TRBV27 with TRBJ1-2; TRBD1 aligns across 9 bases. The origin of this receptor is a man between 40 and 49 years old who had recovered from COVID-19. Material for sequencing was PBMCs or T cells enriched from blood (not recorded which). The CDR3 spells CASSPIPGQGDGYTF. The CDR3 DNA reads as TGTGCCAGCAGTCCAATACCGGGACAGGGTGATGGCTACACCTTC.